This T cell receptor beta chain was identified during a study of shared clonotypes between healthy human individuals. Points from the study as a whole: Around 5.3% of naive CD4 clonotypes were shared across several donors.

Some clones are missing from TCRdb's copy, which holds only in-frame ones; the method was immunoSEQ multiplex PCR. The sample includes about 1.9 million clones, 90% to 95% seen only once; the top ten take 1.5% to 2%. CD45RO-negative, CCR7-selected cells formed the naive CD8 fraction, which excluded terminally differentiated effector memory CD45RA+ cells. Comments on this clone: Antigen unknown.

The clonotype comes from a man aged 18 to 29 in good health. Some clones in this sample may be carry-over from other donors' samples. Sequences were obtained from naive CD8+ T cells from PBMCs.

The DNA of the CDR3 is TGCAGCGTTTGGGGGGCTAATGAAAAACTGTTTTTT. This encodes CSVWGANEKLFF. The genes are TRBV29-1 and TRBJ1-4; a possible D gene is TRBD1 (5 bases). V lost 5 bases and J lost 3, with 7 bases in between. Per the germline V gene, CDR1 is SQVTM and CDR2 is ANQGSEA. The CDR3 runs to 12 residues.